What follows are 22 T cell receptor beta chains derived from one specimen sequenced in a study of blood T cell repertoires in COVID-19. Produced via immunoSEQ multiplex PCR; TCRdb's table is partial and in-frame only. The sample has about 42,000 clones; around 90% are singletons. Material for sequencing was peripheral blood. These TCRs come from a man aged 50 to 59 with active COVID-19.

The sample holds one count of this clone. This chain links TRBV5-1 with TRBJ1-2; D might be TRBD1 (6 bases). The CDR3 covers 14 residues. Trimming stripped 6 bases from V and 5 bases from J, with 17 bases between. Germline V gene data show CDR1 as SGHRS and CDR2 as YFSETQ. CDR3 region: CASTLKQGGYGYTF. The CDR3 coding sequence is TGCGCCAGCACGCTTAAACAGGGAGGGTATGGCTACACCTTC.

Only one count was recorded for this clone. The chain uses TRBV27 and TRBJ2-3, with 9 positions matching TRBD1. V gave up 4 bases and J gave up 2 bases; unmatched junction bases: 4. Germline V gene sequence: CDR1 MNHEY, CDR2 SMNVEV (reference sequence). This CDR3 is 15 amino acids long. The CDR3 protein is CASSYGTGFTDTQYF. CDR3 sequence (DNA): TGTGCCAGCAGTTACGGGACAGGGTTCACAGATACGCAGTATTTT.

V usage is TRBV4-3 and J usage is TRBJ1-5; no firm D call. The CDR3 covers 13 residues. The germline V and J ends were trimmed by 0 bases and 6 bases, with 6 bases remaining between them. Germline loops: CDR1 LGHNA, CDR2 YSLEER. CDR3 protein: CASSQDRGQPQHF. The CDR3 coding sequence is TGCGCCAGCAGCCAAGATCGGGGTCAGCCCCAGCATTTT.

The chain couples TRBV19 to TRBJ2-4; TRBD1 agrees at 7 bases. Unmatched junction bases numbered 13, after V lost 11 bases and J lost 0 bases. The CDR3 has 16 residues. Germline V gene sequence: CDR1 LNHDA, CDR2 SQIVND (reference sequence). The CDR3 DNA follows: TGTGCCCTCAGACAGGGTGATGGGCTAGCCAAAAACATTCAGTACTTC. Protein sequence: CALRQGDGLAKNIQYF.

This chain joins TRBV5-1 and TRBJ1-4; 9 positions agree with TRBD1. From germline, CDR1 is SGHRS and CDR2 YFSETQ. V lost 3 bases to trimming and J lost 6 bases; unmatched junction nucleotides: 3. This CDR3 spans 14 amino acids. CDR3 protein: CASSSGQGHEKLFF. Here the CDR3 DNA reads TGCGCCAGCAGCTCTGGACAGGGGCATGAAAAACTGTTTTTT.

V is TRBV5-5 and J is TRBJ2-5; D is ambiguous. The V end was cut by 4 bases, the J end by 1 base, with 20 bases between. The germline CDR1 and CDR2 sequences are SGHKS and YYEKEE (reference sequence). The CDR3 loop spans 17 amino acids. As DNA, the CDR3 is TGTGCCAGCAGCCCCCAGCGAGGTACTAAAGTCCAAGAGACCCAGTACTTC. It yields the protein CASSPQRGTKVQETQYF.

The chain carries TRBV5-6 and TRBJ2-1, with 8 positions matching TRBD1. The CDR3 totals 14 residues. Germline CDR1 reads SGHDT; CDR2 reads YYEEEE. J was trimmed by 6 bases and V by 1 base; bases with no gene match: 3. DNA of the CDR3: TGTGCCAGCAGCTTGCAGGGGGCGAGCAATGAGCAGTTCTTC. This sequence encodes CASSLQGASNEQFF.

The CDR3 sequence is CASSESGGTNEKLFF. CDR3 coding DNA: TGTGCCAGCAGTGAGTCTGGGGGCACTAATGAAAAACTGTTTTTT. The chain couples TRBV2 to TRBJ1-4; D might be TRBD1 (6 bases). The V end lost 3 bases, the J end lost 2 bases, and 10 bases lay between the germline ends. The CDR3 extends over 15 amino acids. Germline loops: CDR1 SNHLY, CDR2 FYNNEI. Complete variable domain (other parts from reference TRBV2 and TRBJ1-4): EPEVTQTPSHQVTQMGQEVILRCVPISNHLYFYWYRQILGQKVEFLVSFYNNEISEKSEIFDDQFSVERPDGSNFTLKIRSTKLEDSAMYFCASSESGGTNEKLFFGSGTQLSVL.

The V and J genes are TRBV5-1 and TRBJ2-2; D perhaps matches TRBD2 (6 bases). Germline V gives CDR1 SGHRS, CDR2 YFSETQ. V dropped 4 bases and J dropped 6 bases, with 19 bases sitting between them. This CDR3 contains 16 residues. The CDR3 nucleotides read TGCGCCAGCAGCGCCGGAGGGTACTCAAGGGCCGGGGAGCTGTTTTTT. Translation: CASSAGGYSRAGELFF.

The rearrangement joins TRBV5-1 to TRBJ2-7, with 12 bases matching TRBD1. Germline V gene sequence: CDR1 SGHRS, CDR2 YFSETQ. The CDR3 runs 16 residues. The V segment lost 4 bases and the J segment 3 bases; nucleotides outside the gene matches: 8. CDR3 residues: CASSVSGTGGFYEQYF. The CDR3 DNA reads as TGCGCCAGCAGCGTTTCCGGGACAGGGGGCTTCTACGAGCAGTACTTC.

The J gene is TRBJ2-1, the V gene TRBV3-1 (or the pseudogene TRBV3-2), with 14 bases identical to TRBD2. This CDR3 is 18 amino acids long. Germline CDR1 and CDR2: LGHDT and YNNKEL (reference sequence). Unmatched junction bases numbered 16, after V lost 3 bases and J lost 12 bases. The CDR3: CASSHELGLAGVSLAQFF. The DNA for the CDR3 is TGTGCCAGCAGCCATGAGCTGGGACTAGCGGGGGTCTCGCTTGCGCAGTTCTTC.

The chain joins TRBV13 to TRBJ1-2; no clear D. V lost 0 bases and J 7 bases, leaving 9 bases between the germline ends. The CDR3 sequence is 13 residues long. Looked up from germline, CDR1 is PRHDT and CDR2 is FYEKMQ (reference sequence). For the CDR3, the DNA is TGTGCCAGCAGCTTAGGCCCGACTGCTGGCTACACCTTC. This codes for CASSLGPTAGYTF.

The gene calls are TRBV5-1 and TRBJ2-1; 8 positions agree with TRBD1. CDR3 size: 17 residues. With 3 bases clipped from V and 6 bases from J, the junction kept 14 bases outside the gene matches. Germline CDR1 reads SGHRS; CDR2 reads YFSETQ. The CDR3 sequence: CASSYGQGGAYPNEQFF. The DNA of the CDR3 is TGCGCCAGCAGCTACGGACAGGGTGGGGCTTATCCCAATGAGCAGTTCTTC.

The chain links TRBV7-9 to TRBJ1-6; D remains unclear. The germline V and J ends were trimmed by 0 bases and 9 bases, with 9 bases remaining between them. This CDR3 spans 14 amino acids. Germline CDR1 reads SEHNR; CDR2 reads FQNEAQ (reference sequence). The CDR3 DNA sequence: TGTGCCAGCAGCTTAGCGGAGGGCAGTTCACCCCTCCACTTT. Encoded protein: CASSLAEGSSPLHF.

The chain's CDR3 is CASSSIRTGGLSAFF. The CDR3 region has the DNA TGTGCCAGCAGCTCCATTAGGACAGGGGGCCTTTCAGCTTTCTTT. V is TRBV7-9 and J is TRBJ1-1; TRBD1 aligns across 11 bases. CDR1 and CDR2 (germline): SEHNR, FQNEAQ (reference sequence). The CDR3 totals 15 residues. V shed 4 bases and J 10 bases; nucleotides not matched to a gene: 11.

The rearrangement joins TRBV29-1 to TRBJ2-1, with 11 bases fitting TRBD2. This CDR3 has 13 amino acids. Germline assignment: CDR1 SQVTM and CDR2 ANQGSEA. J gave up 4 bases and V 5 bases, and 1 base lay outside the gene matches. The CDR3 protein is CSVRTSGYNEQFF. The CDR3 nucleotides read TGCAGCGTTAGGACTAGCGGGTACAATGAGCAGTTCTTC.

The chain has TRBV28 and TRBJ2-7, with a possible D match to TRBD1 (6 bases). Trimming pared 2 bases from V and 4 bases from J, leaving 15 bases between. Germline loops: CDR1 MDHEN, CDR2 SYDVKM. There are 15 residues in the CDR3. The CDR3 DNA reads as TGTGCCAGCAGTTTAACAGGGAGAACGGCGTACGAGCAGTACTTC. Translated: CASSLTGRTAYEQYF.

The gene calls are TRBV19 and TRBJ2-7; TRBD1 matches at 8 bases. CDR3 length: 16 amino acids. From germline, CDR1 is LNHDA and CDR2 SQIVND (reference sequence). The V and J ends lost 4 bases and 3 bases, in that order; junction bases with no gene match: 11. CDR3 sequence (DNA): TGTGCCAGTAGTAAGGGGAGGACAGGGATCTTCTACGAGCAGTACTTC. Translating it yields CASSKGRTGIFYEQYF.

Details on this clone: The same CDR3 can be traced to other DNA sequences in this sample. The CDR3 loop reads CASSQGGLAGNTDTQYF. In DNA, the CDR3 is TGCGCCAGCAGCCAAGGGGGACTAGCGGGAAACACAGATACGCAGTATTTT. The genes are TRBV4-3 and TRBJ2-3, with 13 positions matching TRBD2. The CDR3 runs to 17 residues. Germline CDR1 and CDR2: LGHNA and YSLEER. With V trimmed by 1 base and J by 2 bases, 3 bases remained unmatched.

The rearrangement joins TRBV4-2 to TRBJ2-3; TRBD2 matches 7 bases. Per the germline V gene, CDR1 is LGHNA and CDR2 is YNFKEQ. The CDR3 spans 17 residues. V shed 3 bases and J 2 bases; nucleotides not matched to a gene: 11. As DNA, the CDR3 is TGTGCCAGCAGCCAGGATTATAGCGGGTCCCCCACAGATACGCAGTATTTT. Translating it yields CASSQDYSGSPTDTQYF.

The rearrangement uses TRBV6-5 and TRBJ1-2; the D is unclear. Deletions cut 5 bases from V and 5 bases from J, with 18 bases between. Per the germline V gene, CDR1 is MNHEY and CDR2 is SVGAGI. This CDR3 has 15 amino acids. The chain's CDR3 is CASSRVADGSYGYTF. CDR3 coding DNA: TGTGCCAGCAGTCGAGTCGCAGACGGGAGTTATGGCTACACCTTC.

The CDR3 reads CASSLSTVSGNTIYF. Written as DNA, the CDR3 is TGTGCCAGCAGCTTATCGACAGTGTCTGGAAACACCATATATTTT. The J gene is TRBJ1-3, the V gene TRBV11-1; TRBD1 might be the D (5 bases). V shed 2 bases and J shed 1 base, with 9 bases lying between them. This CDR3 has 15 amino acids. Looked up from germline, CDR1 is SGHAT and CDR2 is FQDESV (reference sequence). Full variable domain (rest looked up from reference TRBV11-1 and TRBJ1-3): EAEVAQSPRYKITEKSQAVAFWCDPISGHATLYWYRQILGQGPELLVQFQDESVVDDSQLPKDRFSAERLKGVDSTLKIQPAELGDSAMYLCASSLSTVSGNTIYFGEGSWLTVV.